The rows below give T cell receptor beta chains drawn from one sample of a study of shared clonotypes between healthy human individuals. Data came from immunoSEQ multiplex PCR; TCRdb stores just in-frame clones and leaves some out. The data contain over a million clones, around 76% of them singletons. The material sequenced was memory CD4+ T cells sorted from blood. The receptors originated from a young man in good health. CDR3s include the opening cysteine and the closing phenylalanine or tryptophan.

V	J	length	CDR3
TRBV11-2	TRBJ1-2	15	CASSLDRDRGHGYTF
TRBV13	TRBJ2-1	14	CASQLQEGYNEQFF
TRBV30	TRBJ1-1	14	CAWSVYGMNTEAFF
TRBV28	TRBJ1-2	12	CASSMDSYGYTF
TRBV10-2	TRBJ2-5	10	CASREETQYF
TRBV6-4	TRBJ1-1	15	CASSEHRDHATEAFF
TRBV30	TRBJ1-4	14	CAWSVGWANEKLFF
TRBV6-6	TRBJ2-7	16	CASRHQPSSGGSEQYF
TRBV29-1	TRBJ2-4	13	CSVGSLAKNIQYF
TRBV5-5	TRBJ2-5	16	CASSLGARVSQETQYF